These 25 T cell receptor beta chains share one sample of origin, sequenced in a study of tumor and adjacent non-tumor tissue in lung cancer. The template was RNA from unsorted bulk tissue. This non-tumor lung sample came from over 3 cm beyond the tumor edge. Three rounds of nested PCR, following a modified ARM-PCR protocol, produced the TCRbeta library. Each CDR3 protein gets one entry after TCRdb re-called the multiplex PCR reads with MiXCR. The table lists fewer than 75,000 distinct CDR3 sequences, more than 65% of them singletons. Source material: distant non-tumor lung tissue. These receptors all come from a man in his sixties with non-small cell lung cancer.

To note about this clonotype: A junction boundary mismatches the germline segment, possibly from a read error. V and J are TRBV10-3 and TRBJ1-1; weak D call: TRBD1 (5 bases). CDR3 size: 13 residues. The germline V gene has CDR1 ENHRY and CDR2 SYGVKD. The CDR3 region is CPISMRGDTEAFF. The CDR3 DNA follows: TGTCCCATCAGCATGAGAGGGGACACTGAAGCTTTCTTT.

Regarding this clonotype: Compared with germline, one end of the junction differs, possibly owing to a read error. The rearrangement joins TRBV12-3 or TRBV12-4 to TRBJ2-7; 11 positions match TRBD1. The CDR3 totals 14 residues. CDR3 loop: CASSPGTGGFKQYF. CDR3 DNA: TGTGCAAGCAGTCCCGGGACAGGGGGTTTCAAGCAGTACTTC.

The J gene is TRBJ2-7, the V gene TRBV29-1; D possibly corresponds to TRBD1 (5 bases). CDR3 length: 12 residues. Germline V gene data show CDR1 as SQVTM and CDR2 as ANQGSEA. The V and J ends lost 7 bases and 13 bases respectively, with 23 bases between them. The CDR3, as DNA: TGCAGCGCTGCCGACAGCTTCTACGAGCGATACTTC. It yields the protein CSAADSFYERYF.

Note on this clonotype: Sequence at one end of the junction differs from germline and may be a read error. The rearrangement uses TRBV7-9 and TRBJ2-5, with D perhaps being TRBD1 or TRBD2 (6 bases each). CDR1 and CDR2 from the germline V gene are SEHNR and FQNEAQ (reference sequence). This CDR3 has 14 amino acids. The CDR3 DNA reads as TGTGTCAGCAGCTCCGGGAGAGGGGGGGAGACCCAGTACTTC. Its translation is CVSSSGRGGETQYF.

In regard to this clonotype: This CDR3 is missing its conserved last phenylalanine or tryptophan, likely due to a read error. The chain couples TRBV6-5 to TRBJ1-2; 7 bases match TRBD1. The CDR3 consists of 15 residues. The germline V gene has CDR1 MNHEY and CDR2 SVGAGI. The V segment lost 9 bases and the J segment 1 base; nucleotides outside the gene matches: 11. The CDR3 is CASNRQGGNNYGYTL. The CDR3 nucleotides read TGTGCCAGTAATCGACAGGGTGGGAATAACTATGGCTACACCTTA.

Concerning this clonotype: No DNA is shown, since the ends of the CDR3 on it are uncertain; the CDR3 is the one TCRdb lists. This chain joins TRBV29-1 and TRBJ2-2; the listed D gene, TRBD1, was not tested against the DNA. Per the germline V gene, CDR1 is SQVTM and CDR2 is ANQGSEA. Both ends counted, the CDR3 spans 13 residues. The CDR3 reads CSAYPRVGPGNCF.

The chain recombines TRBV6-1 with TRBJ2-1; 9 bases fit TRBD2. The CDR3 loop spans 14 amino acids. The germline gives CDR1 MNHNS, CDR2 SASEGT. V lost 10 bases, J lost 9 bases, and 13 bases stayed unmatched. CDR3 sequence (DNA): TGTGCCATCAAAACATTAGCGGGAGACATTGAGCAGTTCTTC. This gives the protein CAIKTLAGDIEQFF.

This clonotype occurred once. This CDR3 is missing its conserved last phenylalanine or tryptophan, likely due to a read error. The chain carries TRBV11-3 and TRBJ2-5; maybe TRBD1 (6 bases). Germline CDR1 and CDR2: SGHNT and YENEEA. This CDR3 is built from 15 residues. CDR3 residues: CASSLAPDSQETQYL. The CDR3 DNA reads as TGTGCCAGCAGCTTAGCCCCGGACAGTCAAGAGACACAGTACCTT.

This clonotype was counted many times. CDR3 coding DNA: TGCGCCAGCAGTGGAGAGGGGGAAGCCAAAAACATTCAGTACTTC. Translated: CASSGEGEAKNIQYF. The chain joins TRBV10-2 to TRBJ2-4; TRBD1 is a possible D gene (6 bases). CDR3 length: 15 residues. The ends were cut back, 4 bases at V and 0 bases at J, with 10 bases in the middle. Germline V lookup: CDR1 WSHSY, CDR2 SAAADI.

The chain employs TRBV10-3 and TRBJ1-5; D not certain. V gave up 3 bases and J gave up 16 bases, with 19 bases separating them. CDR3 length: 13 residues. Germline V gene lookup returns CDR1 ENHRY and CDR2 SYGVKD. Here the CDR3 DNA reads TGTGCCATCAGTGAAGTAGGGAATCAGCTCCAACATTTT. This gives the protein CAISEVGNQLQHF.

This clonotype was seen just once. V is TRBV5-4 and J is TRBJ1-6; D is perhaps TRBD1 (5 bases). V lost 10 bases, J lost 10 bases, and 21 bases lay in between. The germline V gene encodes CDR1 SGHNT and CDR2 YYREEE (reference sequence). This CDR3 is built from 14 residues. In nucleotides, the CDR3 is TGTGCCCACAGCTTGAGACAGACCAGCTCACCCCTCCACTTT. It is translated as CAHSLRQTSSPLHF.

In this sample, this clonotype turned up a few times. The CDR3 sequence is CIASAGRDTEAFF. The CDR3 coding sequence is TGCATCGCCTCGGCAGGAAGGGACACTGAAGCTTTCTTT. The gene calls are TRBV29-1 and TRBJ1-1; D not resolved. CDR1 is SQVTM, CDR2 ANQGSEA, per germline. The CDR3 has 13 amino acids.

As to this clonotype: It may be a read error: a sequence one base away is much more abundant. The chain carries TRBV20-1 and TRBJ2-7; the D gene is possibly TRBD1 (8 bases). Germline CDR1 DFQATT, CDR2 SNEGSKA (reference sequence). The CDR3 is 16 residues long. The DNA for the CDR3 is TGCAGTGCAAAGGGACAGGTCGAGTCTAGGGACTACGATCAGTACTTC. Protein sequence: CSAKGQVESRDYDQYF.

In this sample, this clonotype turned up many times. CDR3: CASSPLGSFGTDFYEQYF. DNA of the CDR3: TGTGCCAGCAGCCCGCTTGGGTCGTTCGGGACGGATTTTTACGAGCAGTACTTC. The rearrangement uses TRBV5-5 and TRBJ2-7, with D possibly called TRBD1 or TRBD2 (5 bases each). The CDR3 is 18 amino acids. V was clipped by 4 bases and J by 4 bases, with 27 bases between them. CDR1 is SGHKS and CDR2 is YYEKEE in the germline V gene (reference sequence).

This clonotype was observed a few times. At one end the junction does not follow the germline gene, possibly because of a read error. V gene TRBV5-5 combines with J gene TRBJ2-3, with 7 bases aligning to TRBD2. The CDR3 totals 15 residues. CDR1 and CDR2 from the germline V gene are SGHKS and YYEKEE (reference sequence). In DNA form, the CDR3 reads TGTGCCAGCAGCCGGTGGGGAGGGCGGCAAGATACGCAGTATTTC. Encoded protein: CASSRWGGRQDTQYF.

The chain has TRBV20-1 and TRBJ2-3; 8 positions match TRBD2. Germline V lookup: CDR1 DFQATT, CDR2 SNEGSKA (reference sequence). V lost 7 bases and J lost 5; bases outside the gene matches: 14. The CDR3 loop spans 15 amino acids. This CDR3 reads CSGVRGDCHVDTQYF. The DNA for the CDR3 is TGCAGTGGTGTGCGGGGGGACTGTCACGTAGATACGCAGTATTTT.

This clonotype came up many times. This chain joins TRBV30 and TRBJ1-2; D perhaps matches TRBD1 (5 bases). V lost 4 bases and J lost 4, with 16 bases in between. Germline V gene lookup returns CDR1 GTSNPN and CDR2 SVGIG (reference sequence). The CDR3 length is 14 residues. CDR3 region: CAWIPGRQIYGYTF. In DNA form, the CDR3 reads TGTGCCTGGATTCCCGGCAGACAGATCTATGGCTACACCTTC.

This clonotype was seen a single time. The conserved phenylalanine or tryptophan normally closing the CDR3 is absent here, so this likely arose from a read error. J is TRBJ2-5 and V is TRBV20-1; the match to TRBD2 covers 10 bases. The CDR3 runs 15 residues. Germline CDR1 DFQATT, CDR2 SNEGSKA (reference sequence). Unmatched junction bases numbered 7, after V lost 2 bases and J lost 4 bases. CDR3 protein: CSARLASGSGETQYI. The CDR3 DNA is TGCAGTGCTAGACTGGCTAGCGGGAGTGGAGAGACCCAGTACATC.

This clonotype was recorded at least ten times. The chain joins TRBV14 to TRBJ2-1; no firm D call. V was pared by 0 bases and J by 4 bases, with 13 bases between. The germline CDR1 and CDR2 sequences are SGHDN and FVKESK. This CDR3 comprises 16 residues. CDR3 protein: CASSQDEGPPYNEQFF. The CDR3, as DNA: TGTGCCAGCAGCCAAGATGAAGGACCCCCTTACAATGAGCAGTTCTTC.

This clonotype was observed a few times. One base away lies a much larger clone, so this may be a sequencing read error. The genes are TRBV7-6 and TRBJ2-2; 8 bases line up with TRBD1. Per germline, CDR1 SGHVS and CDR2 FNYEAQ. Germline trimming cut 5 bases from V and 9 bases from J; bases unmatched to any gene: 14. The CDR3 extends over 16 amino acids. CDR3 nucleotides: TGTGCCAGCAGCCCGACCCGGACAGGGATGGCCCGGGAGCTGTTTTTT. Encoded protein: CASSPTRTGMARELFF.

The CDR3 here is CANQTGALTGELFF. CDR3 in DNA: TGTGCGAACCAGACAGGGGCGCTCACCGGGGAGCTGTTTTTT. The chain couples TRBV6-1 to TRBJ2-2; 8 bases match TRBD1. CDR3 length equals 14 residues. The germline V gene has CDR1 MNHNS and CDR2 SASEGT.

With respect to this clonotype: Sequence at one end of the junction differs from germline and may be a read error. The rearrangement joins TRBV6-5 to TRBJ1-1, with D uncertain. The CDR3 has 15 amino acids. Germline assignment: CDR1 MNHEY and CDR2 SVGAGI. This chain's CDR3 is CDSSYGGQVSTENFF. The CDR3 DNA is TGTGACAGCAGTTACGGCGGTCAGGTGTCCACTGAAAATTTCTTT.

As regards this clonotype: The junction and the germline gene differ at one end; a read error may be behind it. The J gene is TRBJ2-1, the V gene TRBV5-5; 7 nucleotides agree with TRBD1. Germline V gene lookup returns CDR1 SGHKS and CDR2 YYEKEE (reference sequence). There are 11 residues in the CDR3. CDR3 loop: CVSRGGNEQSF. CDR3 DNA: TGTGTGAGCAGAGGGGGCAATGAGCAGTCCTTC.

For this clonotype: Its ends do not fully match the called genes, so a read error is possible. This rearrangement joins TRBV6-5 to TRBJ2-3; D possibly matches TRBD1 or TRBD2 (5 bases each). Per the germline V gene, CDR1 is MNHEY and CDR2 is SVGAGI. This CDR3 has 13 amino acids. CDR3 region: CTSRVLDTDTRYF. CDR3 DNA sequence: TGTACCTCCAGGGTACTAGACACAGATACGCGGTATTTT.

This clonotype was detected many times. The chain has TRBV10-1 and TRBJ2-3; TRBD2 is a possible D gene (5 bases). Germline CDR1 WNHNN, CDR2 SYGVQD (reference sequence). V dropped 2 bases and J dropped 7 bases, with 22 bases sitting between them. The CDR3 loop spans 17 amino acids. The CDR3 sequence is CASSERPSGLLGNTQYF. DNA for the CDR3: TGCGCCAGCAGTGAGAGACCCAGCGGTCTATTAGGAAATACGCAGTATTTT.